The subject of this entry is one T cell receptor (beta chain). The target antigen is unknown. Assay: immunoSEQ multiplex PCR; the TCRdb copy retains only in-frame clones and omits some. The data contain some 29,000 clones, over 55% of them singletons. Ahead of sequencing, the ViraFEST assay grew antigen-specific CD4+ T cells using viral peptide pools. Having been cultured for roughly 10 days, the cells underwent CD4+ T cell isolation. Participants each got two BNT162b2 or mRNA-1273 vaccine doses. The data stem from a study of vaccination effects on CD4 cells after COVID-19. Study findings and constraints: In vaccinees who were healthy, merely 1 out of 255 vaccine-induced clones cross-reacted with common cold coronaviruses. The study found marked clonal contraction of infection- and vaccine-induced clones late after vaccination.

This CDR3 comprises 16 residues. Looked up from germline, CDR1 is SGHRS and CDR2 is YFSETQ. Trimming at V came to 0 bases and at J to 5 bases, leaving 8 bases not matched to a gene. This specimen consisted of CD4+ T cells from PBMCs cultured with SARS-CoV-2 spike peptides, obtained after COVID-19 vaccination. The V gene is TRBV5-1, the J gene TRBJ1-1; 9 nucleotides align to TRBD1. The source of this sequence is a human donor who received a COVID-19 vaccine. Here the CDR3 DNA reads TGCGCCAGCAGCTTGGATATTGTGGGACAGGGAACTGAAGCTTTCTTT. It is translated as CASSLDIVGQGTEAFF.